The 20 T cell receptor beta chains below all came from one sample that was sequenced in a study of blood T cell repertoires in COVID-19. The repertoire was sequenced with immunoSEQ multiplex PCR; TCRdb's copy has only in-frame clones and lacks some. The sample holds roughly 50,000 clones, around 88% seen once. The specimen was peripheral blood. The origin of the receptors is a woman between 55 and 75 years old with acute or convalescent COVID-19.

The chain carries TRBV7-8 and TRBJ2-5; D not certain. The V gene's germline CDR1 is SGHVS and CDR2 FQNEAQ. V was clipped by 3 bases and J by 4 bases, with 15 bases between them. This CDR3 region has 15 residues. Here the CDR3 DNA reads TGTGCCAGCAGCTTCTCGCCCGGTTTCGTAGAGACCCAGTACTTC. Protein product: CASSFSPGFVETQYF.

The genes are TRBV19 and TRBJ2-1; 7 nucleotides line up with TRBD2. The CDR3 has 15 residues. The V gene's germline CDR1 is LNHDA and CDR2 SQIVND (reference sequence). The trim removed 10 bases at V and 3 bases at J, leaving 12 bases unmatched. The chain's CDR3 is CATAGVGSGYNEQFF. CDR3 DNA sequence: TGTGCCACGGCGGGGGTCGGAAGCGGCTACAATGAGCAGTTCTTC. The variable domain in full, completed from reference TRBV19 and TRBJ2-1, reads DGGITQSPKYLFRKEGQNVTLSCEQNLNHDAMYWYRQDPGQGLRLIYYSQIVNDFQKGDIAEGYSVSREKKESFPLTVTSAQKNPTAFYLCATAGVGSGYNEQFFGPGTRLTVL.

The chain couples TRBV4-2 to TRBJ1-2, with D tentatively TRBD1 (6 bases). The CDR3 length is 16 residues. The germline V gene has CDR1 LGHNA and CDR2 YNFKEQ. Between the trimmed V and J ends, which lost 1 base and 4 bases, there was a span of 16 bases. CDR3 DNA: TGTGCCAGCAGCCAAGCGACCTCGGGGGGCGCCTATGGCTACACCTTC. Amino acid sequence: CASSQATSGGAYGYTF.

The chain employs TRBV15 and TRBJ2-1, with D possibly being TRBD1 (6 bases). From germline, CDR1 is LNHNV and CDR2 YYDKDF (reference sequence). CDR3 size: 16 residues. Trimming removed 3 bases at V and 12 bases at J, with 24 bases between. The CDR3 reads CATSSARQGNIVWQFF. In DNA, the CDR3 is TGTGCCACCAGCAGCGCGCGGCAGGGGAATATCGTTTGGCAGTTCTTC. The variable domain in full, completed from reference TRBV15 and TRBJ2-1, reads DAMVIQNPRYQVTQFGKPVTLSCSQTLNHNVMYWYQQKSSQAPKLLFHYYDKDFNNEADTPDNFQSRRPNTSFCFLDIRSPGLGDTAMYLCATSSARQGNIVWQFFGPGTRLTVL.

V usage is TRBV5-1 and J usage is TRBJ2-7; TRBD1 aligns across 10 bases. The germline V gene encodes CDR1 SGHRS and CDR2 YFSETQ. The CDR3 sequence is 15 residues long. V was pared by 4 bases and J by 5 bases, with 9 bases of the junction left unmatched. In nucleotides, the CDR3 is TGCGCCAGCAGCACACCGACAGGGGGCTTGAACGAGCAGTACTTC. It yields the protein CASSTPTGGLNEQYF.

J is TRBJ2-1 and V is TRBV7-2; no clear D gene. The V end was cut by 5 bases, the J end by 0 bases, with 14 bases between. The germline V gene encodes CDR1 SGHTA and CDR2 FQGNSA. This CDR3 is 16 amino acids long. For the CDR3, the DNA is TGTGCCAGCAGCGCACCGCCCTTGAGCTCCTACAATGAGCAGTTCTTC. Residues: CASSAPPLSSYNEQFF.

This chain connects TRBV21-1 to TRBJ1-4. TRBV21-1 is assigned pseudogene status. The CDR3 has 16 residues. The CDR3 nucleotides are TGTGCCAGCAGCAAAGTAGGCTTTCGGGGTTTGGAAAAACTGTTTTTT. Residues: CASSKVGFRGLEKLFF.

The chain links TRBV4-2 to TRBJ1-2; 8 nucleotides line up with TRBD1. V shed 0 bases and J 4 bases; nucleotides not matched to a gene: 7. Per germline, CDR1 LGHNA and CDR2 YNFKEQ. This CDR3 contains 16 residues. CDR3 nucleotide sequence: TGTGCCAGCAGCCAAGAGGACAGGGATGACATCTATGGCTACACCTTC. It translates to CASSQEDRDDIYGYTF.

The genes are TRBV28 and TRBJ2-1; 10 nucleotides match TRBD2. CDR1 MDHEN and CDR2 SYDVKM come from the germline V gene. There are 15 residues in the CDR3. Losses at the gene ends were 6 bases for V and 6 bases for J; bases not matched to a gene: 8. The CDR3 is CASSQSGGASNEQFF. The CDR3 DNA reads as TGTGCCAGCAGCCAAAGCGGGGGGGCGTCCAATGAGCAGTTCTTC.

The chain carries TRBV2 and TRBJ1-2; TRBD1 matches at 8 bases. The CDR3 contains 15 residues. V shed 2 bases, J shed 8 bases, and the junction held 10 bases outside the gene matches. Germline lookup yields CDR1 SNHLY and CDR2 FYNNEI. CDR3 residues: CASSESPRTGLGYTF. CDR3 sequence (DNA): TGTGCCAGCAGTGAAAGCCCAAGGACAGGGTTAGGCTACACCTTC.

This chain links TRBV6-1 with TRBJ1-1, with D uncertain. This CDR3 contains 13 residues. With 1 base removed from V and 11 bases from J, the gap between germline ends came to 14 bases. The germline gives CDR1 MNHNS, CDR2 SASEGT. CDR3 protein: CASSEGLASKAFF. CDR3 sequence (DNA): TGTGCCAGCAGTGAAGGGCTGGCCTCCAAGGCTTTCTTT.

The DNA for the CDR3 is TGTGCCGCGAGCGGGATGTCAATAGATACGCAGTATTTT. Its translation: CAASGMSIDTQYF. The chain carries TRBV2 and TRBJ2-3; 7 bases are shared with TRBD2. Unmatched junction bases numbered 10, after V lost 11 bases and J lost 5 bases. The V gene's germline CDR1 is SNHLY and CDR2 FYNNEI. This CDR3 spans 13 amino acids.

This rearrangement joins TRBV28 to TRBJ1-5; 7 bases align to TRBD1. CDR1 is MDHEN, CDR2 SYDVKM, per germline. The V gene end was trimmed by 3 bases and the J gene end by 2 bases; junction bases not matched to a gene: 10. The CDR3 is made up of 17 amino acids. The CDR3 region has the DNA TGTGCCAGCAGTTTTGGACTAACAGGGGAAGGCAATCAGCCCCAGCATTTT. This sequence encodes CASSFGLTGEGNQPQHF. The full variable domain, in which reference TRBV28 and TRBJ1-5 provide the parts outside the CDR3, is DVKVTQSSRYLVKRTGEKVFLECVQDMDHENMFWYRQDPGLGLRLIYFSYDVKMKEKGDIPEGYSVSREKKERFSLILESASTNQTSMYLCASSFGLTGEGNQPQHFGDGTRLSIL.

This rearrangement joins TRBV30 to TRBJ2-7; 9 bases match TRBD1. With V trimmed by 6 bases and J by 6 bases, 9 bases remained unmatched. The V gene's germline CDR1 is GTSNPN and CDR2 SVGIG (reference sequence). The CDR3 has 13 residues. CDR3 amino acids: CACFDRGYLEQYF. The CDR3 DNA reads TGTGCCTGTTTTGACAGGGGGTACCTCGAGCAGTACTTC.

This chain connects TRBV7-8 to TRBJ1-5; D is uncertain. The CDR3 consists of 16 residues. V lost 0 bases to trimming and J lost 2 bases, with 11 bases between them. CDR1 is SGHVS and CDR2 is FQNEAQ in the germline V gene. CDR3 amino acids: CASSLALGAGNQPQHF. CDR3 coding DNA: TGTGCCAGCAGCTTAGCGCTGGGAGCCGGCAATCAGCCCCAGCATTTT.

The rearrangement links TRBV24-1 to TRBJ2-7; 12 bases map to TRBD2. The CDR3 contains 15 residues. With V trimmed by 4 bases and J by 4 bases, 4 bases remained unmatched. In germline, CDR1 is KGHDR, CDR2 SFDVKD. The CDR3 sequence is CATSDPTSGGYEQYF. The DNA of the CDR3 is TGTGCCACCAGTGACCCGACTAGCGGGGGTTACGAGCAGTACTTC.

The CDR3 protein is CASSPDRKNTEAFF. The CDR3 coding sequence is TGTGCCAGCAGCCCCGACAGGAAGAACACTGAAGCTTTCTTT. The chain couples TRBV21-1 to TRBJ1-1; the DNA was not compared with TRBD1, the D call given in the table. TRBV21-1 is a recognized pseudogene. The CDR3 is 14 residues long.

The CDR3 bases are TGTGCCAGCAGACGGGGGGGGCCAAGCTCCTACAATGAGCAGTTCTTC. Protein product: CASRRGGPSSYNEQFF. The genes are TRBV11-2 and TRBJ2-1; 8 bases are a match to TRBD2. This CDR3 spans 16 amino acids. The germline gives CDR1 SGHAT, CDR2 FQNNGV. The V segment lost 6 bases and the J segment 0 bases; nucleotides outside the gene matches: 7.

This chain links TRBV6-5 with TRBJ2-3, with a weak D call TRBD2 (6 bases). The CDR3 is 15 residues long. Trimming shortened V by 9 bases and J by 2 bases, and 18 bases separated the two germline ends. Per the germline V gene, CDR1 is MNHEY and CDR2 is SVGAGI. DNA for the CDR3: TGTGCCAGAATACTGGAAAGGGACTTCACAGATACGCAGTATTTT. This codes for CARILERDFTDTQYF.

CDR3 region: CASSGLAATDTQYF. CDR3 in DNA: TGTGCCAGCAGCGGACTAGCGGCCACAGATACGCAGTATTTT. This chain connects TRBV9 to TRBJ2-3, with 9 positions matching TRBD2. The trim removed 3 bases at V and 2 bases at J, leaving 1 base unmatched. Per germline, CDR1 SGDLS and CDR2 YYNGEE. The CDR3 sequence is 14 residues long. The full variable domain, in which reference TRBV9 and TRBJ2-3 provide the parts outside the CDR3, is DSGVTQTPKHLITATGQRVTLRCSPRSGDLSVYWYQQSLDQGLQFLIQYYNGEERAKGNILERFSAQQFPDLHSELNLSSLELGDSALYFCASSGLAATDTQYFGPGTRLTVL.